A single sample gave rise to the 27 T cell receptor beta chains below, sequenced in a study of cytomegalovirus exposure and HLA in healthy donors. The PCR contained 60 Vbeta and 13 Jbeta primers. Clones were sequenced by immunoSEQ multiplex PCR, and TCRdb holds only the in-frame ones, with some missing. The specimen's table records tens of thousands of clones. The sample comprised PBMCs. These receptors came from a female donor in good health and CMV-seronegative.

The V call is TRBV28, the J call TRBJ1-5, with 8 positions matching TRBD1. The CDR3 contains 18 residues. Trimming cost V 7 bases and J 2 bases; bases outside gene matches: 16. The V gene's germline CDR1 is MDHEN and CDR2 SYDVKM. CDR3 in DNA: TGTGCCAGCAAATTAACCCTAGGACAGGGTTGGGGCAATCAGCCCCAGCATTTT. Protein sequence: CASKLTLGQGWGNQPQHF.

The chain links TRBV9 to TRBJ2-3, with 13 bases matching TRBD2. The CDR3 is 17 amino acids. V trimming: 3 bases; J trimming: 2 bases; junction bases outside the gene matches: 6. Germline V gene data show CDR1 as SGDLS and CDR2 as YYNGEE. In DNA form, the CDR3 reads TGTGCCAGCAGCGGGACTGGGACTAGCGGGAACACAGATACGCAGTATTTT. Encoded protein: CASSGTGTSGNTDTQYF.

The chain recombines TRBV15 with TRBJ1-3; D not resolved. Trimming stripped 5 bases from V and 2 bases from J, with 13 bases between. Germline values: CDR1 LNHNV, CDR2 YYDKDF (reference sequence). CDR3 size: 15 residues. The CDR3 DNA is TGTGCCACCAGCCCCGTCGGTCGAACTGGAAACACCATATATTTT. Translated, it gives CATSPVGRTGNTIYF.

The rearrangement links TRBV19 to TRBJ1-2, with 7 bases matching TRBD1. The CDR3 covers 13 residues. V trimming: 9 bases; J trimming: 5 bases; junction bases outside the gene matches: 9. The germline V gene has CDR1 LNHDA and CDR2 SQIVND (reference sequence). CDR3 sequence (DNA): TGTGCCAGCCAGAATTCAGGGGGTTATGGCTACACCTTC. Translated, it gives CASQNSGGYGYTF.

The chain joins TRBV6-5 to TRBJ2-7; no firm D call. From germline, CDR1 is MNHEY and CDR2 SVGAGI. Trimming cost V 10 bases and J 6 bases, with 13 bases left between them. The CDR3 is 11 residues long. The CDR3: CATKPPSEQYF. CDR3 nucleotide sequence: TGTGCCACCAAGCCCCCTTCCGAGCAGTACTTC.

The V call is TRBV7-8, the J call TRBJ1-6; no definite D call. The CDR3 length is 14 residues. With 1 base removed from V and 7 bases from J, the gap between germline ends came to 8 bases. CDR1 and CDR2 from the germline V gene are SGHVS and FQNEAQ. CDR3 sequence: CASSLDSGNSPLHF. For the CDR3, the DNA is TGTGCCAGCAGCTTAGACAGCGGGAATTCACCCCTCCACTTT. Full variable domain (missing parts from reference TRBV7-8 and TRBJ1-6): GAGVSQSPRYKVAKRGQDVALRCDPISGHVSLFWYQQALGQGPEFLTYFQNEAQLDKSGLPSDRFFAERPEGSVSTLKIQRTQQEDSAVYLCASSLDSGNSPLHFGNGTRLTVT.

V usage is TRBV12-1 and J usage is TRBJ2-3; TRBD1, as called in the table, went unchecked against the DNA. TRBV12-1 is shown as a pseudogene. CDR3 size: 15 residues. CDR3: CASSPPGHPTDTQYF. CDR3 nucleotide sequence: TGTGCCAGCAGCCCTCCGGGACACCCCACAGATACGCAGTATTTT.

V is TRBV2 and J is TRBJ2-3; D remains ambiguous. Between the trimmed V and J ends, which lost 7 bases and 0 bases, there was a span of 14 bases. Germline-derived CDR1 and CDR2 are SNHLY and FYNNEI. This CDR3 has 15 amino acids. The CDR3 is CASTTEEASTDTQYF. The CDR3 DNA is TGTGCCAGCACCACCGAGGAAGCTAGCACAGATACGCAGTATTTT.

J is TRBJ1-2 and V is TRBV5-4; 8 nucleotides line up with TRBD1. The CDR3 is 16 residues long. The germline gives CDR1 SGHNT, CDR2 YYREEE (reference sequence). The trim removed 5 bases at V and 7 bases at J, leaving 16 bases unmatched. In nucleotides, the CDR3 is TGTGCCAGCAGATCAAATGTGGACAGGGCGGTGGGTGGCTACACCTTC. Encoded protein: CASRSNVDRAVGGYTF.

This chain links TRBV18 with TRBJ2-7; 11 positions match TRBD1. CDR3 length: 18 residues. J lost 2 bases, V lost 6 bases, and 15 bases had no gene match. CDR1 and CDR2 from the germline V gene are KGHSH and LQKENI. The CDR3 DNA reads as TGTGCCAGCTCGCTAGGTCGGGACAGGGGGTCGAACGCCTACGAGCAGTACTTC. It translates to CASSLGRDRGSNAYEQYF.

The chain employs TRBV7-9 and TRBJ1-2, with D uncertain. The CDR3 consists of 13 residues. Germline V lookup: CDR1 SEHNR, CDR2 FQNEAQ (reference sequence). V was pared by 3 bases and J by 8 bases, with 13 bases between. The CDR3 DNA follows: TGTGCCAGCAGCTTCCAGGTTCTACAAGGCTACACCTTC. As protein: CASSFQVLQGYTF.

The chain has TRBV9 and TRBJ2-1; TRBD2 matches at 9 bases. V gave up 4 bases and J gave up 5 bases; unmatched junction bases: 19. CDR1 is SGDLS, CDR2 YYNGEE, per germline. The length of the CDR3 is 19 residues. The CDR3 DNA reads TGTGCCAGCAGCCCTACTCAGACTTGGGGACTAGCACACAACAATGAGCAGTTCTTC. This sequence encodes CASSPTQTWGLAHNNEQFF.

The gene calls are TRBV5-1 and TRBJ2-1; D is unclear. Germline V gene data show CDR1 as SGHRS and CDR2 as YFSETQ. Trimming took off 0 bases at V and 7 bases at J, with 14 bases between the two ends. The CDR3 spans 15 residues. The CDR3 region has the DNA TGCGCCAGCAGCTTGGGACCGCCGTCCGGGAATGAGCAGTTCTTC. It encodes CASSLGPPSGNEQFF.

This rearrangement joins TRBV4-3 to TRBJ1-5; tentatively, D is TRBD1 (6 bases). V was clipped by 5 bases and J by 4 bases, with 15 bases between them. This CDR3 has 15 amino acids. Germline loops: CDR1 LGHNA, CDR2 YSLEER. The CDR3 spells CASSFSTGYNQPQHF. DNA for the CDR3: TGCGCCAGCAGCTTCAGCACAGGGTATAATCAGCCCCAGCATTTT.

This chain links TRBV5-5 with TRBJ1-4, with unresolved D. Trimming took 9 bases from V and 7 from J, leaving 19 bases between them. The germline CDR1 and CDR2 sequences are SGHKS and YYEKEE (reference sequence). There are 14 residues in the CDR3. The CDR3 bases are TGTGCCAACCCAACTTGCCCTCCCTCTGAAAAACTGTTTTTT. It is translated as CANPTCPPSEKLFF.

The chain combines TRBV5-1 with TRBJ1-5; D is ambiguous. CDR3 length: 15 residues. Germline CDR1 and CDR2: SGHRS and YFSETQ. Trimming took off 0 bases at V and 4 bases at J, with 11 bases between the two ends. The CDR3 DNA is TGCGCCAGCAGCTTGGAGCCAGGCCCTAATCAGCCCCAGCATTTT. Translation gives CASSLEPGPNQPQHF.

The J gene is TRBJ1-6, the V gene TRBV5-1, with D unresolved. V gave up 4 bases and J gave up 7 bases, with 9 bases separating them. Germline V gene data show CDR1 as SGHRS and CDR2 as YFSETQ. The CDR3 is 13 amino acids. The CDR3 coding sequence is TGCGCCAGCAGCCCCGAGTCGAATTCACCCCTCCACTTT. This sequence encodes CASSPESNSPLHF.

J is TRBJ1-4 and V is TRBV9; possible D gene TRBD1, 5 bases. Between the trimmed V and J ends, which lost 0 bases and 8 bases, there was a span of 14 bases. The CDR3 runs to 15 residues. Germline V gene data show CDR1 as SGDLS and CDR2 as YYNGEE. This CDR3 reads CASSVGSGTREKLFF. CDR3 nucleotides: TGTGCCAGCAGCGTAGGATCGGGGACTCGGGAAAAACTGTTTTTT.

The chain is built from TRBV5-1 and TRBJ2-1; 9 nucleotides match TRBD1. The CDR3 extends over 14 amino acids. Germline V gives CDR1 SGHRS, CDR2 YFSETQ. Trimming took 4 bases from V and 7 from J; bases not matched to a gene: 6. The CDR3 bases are TGCGCCAGCAGCCCGGGACAGGGCAATAATGAGCAGTTCTTC. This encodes CASSPGQGNNEQFF. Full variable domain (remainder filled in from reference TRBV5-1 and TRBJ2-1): KAGVTQTPRYLIKTRGQQVTLSCSPISGHRSVSWYQQTPGQGLQFLFEYFSETQRNKGNFPGRFSGRQFSNSRSEMNVSTLELGDSALYLCASSPGQGNNEQFFGPGTRLTVL.

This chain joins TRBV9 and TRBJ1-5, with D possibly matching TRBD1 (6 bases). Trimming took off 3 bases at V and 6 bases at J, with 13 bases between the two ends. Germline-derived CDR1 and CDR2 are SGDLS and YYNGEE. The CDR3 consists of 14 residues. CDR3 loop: CASSAHRVAQPQHF. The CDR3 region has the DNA TGTGCCAGCAGCGCCCACAGGGTTGCTCAGCCCCAGCATTTT.

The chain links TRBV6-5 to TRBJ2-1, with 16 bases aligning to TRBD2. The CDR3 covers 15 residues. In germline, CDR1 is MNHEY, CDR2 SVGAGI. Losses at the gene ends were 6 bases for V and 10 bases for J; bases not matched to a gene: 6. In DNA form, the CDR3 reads TGTGCCAGCAGGGGACTAGCGGGGGGGGGTGTGGAGCAGTTCTTC. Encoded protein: CASRGLAGGGVEQFF.

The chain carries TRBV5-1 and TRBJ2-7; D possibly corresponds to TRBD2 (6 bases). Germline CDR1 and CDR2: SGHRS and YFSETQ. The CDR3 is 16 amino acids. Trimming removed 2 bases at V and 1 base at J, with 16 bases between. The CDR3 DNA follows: TGCGCCAGCAGCTTAGCCTCGGGGGAACTTTCCTACGAGCAGTACTTC. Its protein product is CASSLASGELSYEQYF.

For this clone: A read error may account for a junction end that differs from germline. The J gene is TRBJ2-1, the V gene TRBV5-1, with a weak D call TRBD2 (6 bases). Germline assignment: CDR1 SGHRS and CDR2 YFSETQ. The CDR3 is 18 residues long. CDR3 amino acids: CASSLGGLAHSSDNEQFF. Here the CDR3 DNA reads TGCGCCAGCAGCTTGGGGGGTCTAGCGCACAGCTCCGACAATGAGCAGTTCTTC.

This chain's CDR3 is CSVKLGLAGDYEQYF. The CDR3 bases are TGCAGCGTTAAATTGGGACTAGCGGGGGACTACGAGCAGTACTTC. The chain has TRBV29-1 and TRBJ2-7; TRBD2 matches 14 bases. CDR1 SQVTM and CDR2 ANQGSEA come from the germline V gene. This CDR3 has 15 amino acids. V dropped 5 bases and J dropped 3; count of bases not matched to a gene: 6.

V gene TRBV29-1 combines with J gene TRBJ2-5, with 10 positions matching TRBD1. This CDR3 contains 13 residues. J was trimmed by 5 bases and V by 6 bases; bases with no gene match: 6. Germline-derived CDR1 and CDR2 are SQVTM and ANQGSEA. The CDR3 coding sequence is TGCAGCGTCGGGACAGGGGATAGGGAGACCCAGTACTTC. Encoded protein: CSVGTGDRETQYF. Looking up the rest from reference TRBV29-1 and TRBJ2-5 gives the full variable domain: SAVISQKPSRDICQRGTSLTIQCQVDSQVTMMFWYRQQPGQSLTLIATANQGSEATYESGFVIDKFPISRPNLTFSTLTVSNMSPEDSSIYLCSVGTGDRETQYFGPGTRLLVL.

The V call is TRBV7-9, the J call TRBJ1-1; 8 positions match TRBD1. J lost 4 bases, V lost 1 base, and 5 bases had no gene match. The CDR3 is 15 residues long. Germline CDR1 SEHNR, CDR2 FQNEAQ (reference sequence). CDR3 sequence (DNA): TGTGCCAGCAGCTTAGAGTCAGGGGGCGGCACTGAAGCTTTCTTT. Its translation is CASSLESGGGTEAFF.

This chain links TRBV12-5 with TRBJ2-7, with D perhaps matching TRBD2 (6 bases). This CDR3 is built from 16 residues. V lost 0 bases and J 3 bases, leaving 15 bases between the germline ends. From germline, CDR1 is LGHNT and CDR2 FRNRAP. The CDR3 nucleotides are TGTGCTAGTGGTTTGGTTGCAGGGAGGCCCCTCTACGAGCAGTACTTC. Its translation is CASGLVAGRPLYEQYF.